This T cell receptor beta chain was sequenced for a study of blood T cell repertoires in COVID-19. Study background: The samples span acute and convalescent COVID-19 from the United States, Italy and Spain. The analysed material was cDNA or gDNA that came from T cells, B-cell-depleted T cells, or PBMCs.

Source study methods: Nucleated cell counts were estimated from reference gene primer amplification. Some clones are missing from TCRdb's copy, which holds only in-frame ones; the method was immunoSEQ multiplex PCR. Clonal size and the V and J genes are those of that table, whereas D and trimming came from the DNA. Counted here are about 350,000 clones, around nine tenths occurring once; the ten biggest clones make up 3.9%. Followed over time, Seattle patients had been enrolled while infection was active. The CDR3 length is 15 residues. The V segment lost 5 bases and the J segment 9 bases; nucleotides outside the gene matches: 11. The germline CDR1 and CDR2 sequences are SGHRS and YFSETQ.

Sequencing used peripheral blood. V gene TRBV5-1 combines with J gene TRBJ1-6; 7 bases fit TRBD1. The source is a woman aged 55-75 years with COVID-19, enrolled during active disease. The CDR3 bases are TGCGCCAGCAGTCCCTCCGACAGGGATAGTTCACCCCTCCACTTT. Protein product: CASSPSDRDSSPLHF. Full variable domain (rest looked up from reference TRBV5-1 and TRBJ1-6): KAGVTQTPRYLIKTRGQQVTLSCSPISGHRSVSWYQQTPGQGLQFLFEYFSETQRNKGNFPGRFSGRQFSNSRSEMNVSTLELGDSALYLCASSPSDRDSSPLHFGNGTRLTVT.